A single sample is the source of the 3 T cell receptor beta chains below, sequenced in a study of T-cell memory formation after mild COVID-19 listed by TCRdb under 2021. The protocol used for the library was 5' RACE. Sequencing used an Illumina NovaSeq 6000. TCRdb reprocessed the public reads (quality trimming at Q25 with fastp, clone calling with MiXCR) and kept in-frame beta chains. Each entry merges the rows of one CDR3 protein and shows their most common DNA and genes. The sample table contains some 350,000 distinct CDR3 sequences; only one count was recorded for approximately 15% of them. The top ten clones comprise around 24% of the sample. What was sequenced was PBMCs or a T cell subset sorted from them (not recorded which). The source is a man between 18 and 35 years old who had mild COVID-19 (a few samples of this study predate the infection). The sample titles of this study are shuffled in the database, so cell type and time point are left out; the donor was told from shared clones.

This clonotype was found a few times. V usage is TRBV2 and J usage is TRBJ2-2; weak D call: TRBD1 (6 bases). The CDR3 runs 13 residues. CDR1 is SNHLY and CDR2 is FYNNEI in the germline V gene. Trimming removed 3 bases from V and 5 bases from J, with 7 bases in between. The CDR3 loop is CASSDQGTGELFF. Here the CDR3 DNA reads TGTGCCAGCAGTGATCAGGGGACCGGGGAGCTGTTTTTT.

V gene TRBV18 combines with J gene TRBJ2-3; TRBD2 matches at 9 bases. V shed 2 bases, J shed 11 bases, and the junction held 5 bases outside the gene matches. This CDR3 is built from 13 residues. The germline gives CDR1 KGHSH, CDR2 LQKENI. Here the CDR3 DNA reads TGTGCCAGCTCACCATTCCAGCGGGGGGTGCAGTATTTT. The encoded protein is CASSPFQRGVQYF.

This clonotype was picked up a small number of times. The gene calls are TRBV7-2 and TRBJ1-2; D remains unclear. Trimming removed 4 bases from V and 5 bases from J, with 11 bases in between. CDR1 SGHTA and CDR2 FQGNSA come from the germline V gene. The CDR3 consists of 13 residues. CDR3 protein: CASSYFGWYGYTF. CDR3 nucleotides: TGTGCCAGCAGCTACTTCGGGTGGTATGGCTACACCTTC.